The 31 T cell receptor beta chains reported below all come from one sample, sequenced in a study of shared clonotypes between healthy human individuals. Profiled with immunoSEQ multiplex PCR; TCRdb holds only in-frame clones, not every one. In the table there are around 750,000 clones, around 72% of which are singletons. The sample taken for sequencing was memory CD4+ T cells sorted from blood. Noted subset: CD45RA-negative fraction. All receptors come from a woman aged 25 to 39 in good health.

The sample holds a few counts of this clone. Additional DNA sequences in this sample encode the identical CDR3. The V and J genes are TRBV29-1 and TRBJ1-2; perhaps TRBD1 as D (5 bases). V lost 4 bases and J 2 bases, leaving 8 bases between the germline ends. The CDR3 runs to 12 residues. The germline V gene has CDR1 SQVTM and CDR2 ANQGSEA. CDR3 sequence: CSVGDGNYGYTF. The CDR3, as DNA: TGCAGCGTTGGGGACGGGAACTATGGCTACACCTTC.

The chain has TRBV7-2 and TRBJ2-7, with D uncertain. Germline assignment: CDR1 SGHTA and CDR2 FQGNSA. Trimming stripped 2 bases from V and 4 bases from J, with 15 bases between. This CDR3 has 15 residues. CDR3 coding DNA: TGTGCCAGCAGCTTAAGAGCCTCAACCGTTTACGAGCAGTACTTC. This codes for CASSLRASTVYEQYF.

J is TRBJ2-2 and V is TRBV10-3; 8 positions match TRBD2. V lost 4 bases and J lost 4; bases outside the gene matches: 2. The CDR3 contains 14 residues. In germline, CDR1 is ENHRY, CDR2 SYGVKD. The DNA of the CDR3 is TGTGCCATCAGTGGAAGCGGGGGCACCGGGGAGCTGTTTTTT. Amino acids: CAISGSGGTGELFF.

The rearrangement links TRBV11-2 to TRBJ2-7; 7 bases are shared with TRBD2. CDR3 size: 13 residues. CDR1 and CDR2 from the germline V gene are SGHAT and FQNNGV. V was clipped by 6 bases and J by 6 bases; unmatched bases: 8. For the CDR3, the DNA is TGTGCCAGCAGTAATGGACTAGGGCGCGAGCAGTACTTC. Amino acid sequence: CASSNGLGREQYF.

The chain uses TRBV28 and TRBJ1-5; no firm D call. Trimming left V 10 bases short and J 2 bases short, with 18 bases between. This CDR3 region has 15 residues. CDR1 MDHEN and CDR2 SYDVKM come from the germline V gene. The CDR3 DNA reads as TGTGCCACCCTCCCCTCCCTCGTGGGCAATCAGCCCCAGCATTTT. Its translation is CATLPSLVGNQPQHF. The complete variable domain, with remaining parts taken from reference TRBV28 and TRBJ1-5, reads DVKVTQSSRYLVKRTGEKVFLECVQDMDHENMFWYRQDPGLGLRLIYFSYDVKMKEKGDIPEGYSVSREKKERFSLILESASTNQTSMYLCATLPSLVGNQPQHFGDGTRLSIL.

V gene TRBV6-1 combines with J gene TRBJ2-1; tentatively, D is TRBD1 or TRBD2 (5 bases each). Between the trimmed V and J ends, which lost 8 bases and 7 bases, there was a span of 9 bases. The germline V gene encodes CDR1 MNHNS and CDR2 SASEGT. The CDR3 has 11 residues. CDR3 nucleotide sequence: TGTGCCAGCGGGACCGGGAATGAGCAGTTCTTC. This encodes CASGTGNEQFF.

In regard to this clone: A read error is likely here: a far larger clone is one base away. The same CDR3 is also encoded by other DNA sequences in this sample. The V call is TRBV7-2, the J call TRBJ1-3; D gene uncertain. The germline CDR1 and CDR2 sequences are SGHTA and FQGNSA. V dropped 1 base and J dropped 4 bases, with 2 bases sitting between them. This CDR3 spans 12 amino acids. The CDR3 nucleotides read TGTGCCAGCAGCTTAGGGGGAAACACCATATATTTT. As protein: CASSLGGNTIYF.

A few counts support this clone. The chain recombines TRBV4-1 with TRBJ2-7; D call uncertain. V lost 1 base and J lost 4, with 8 bases in between. Germline V CDR1 and CDR2: MGHRA, YSYEKL. This CDR3 spans 13 amino acids. CDR3 sequence (DNA): TGCGCCAGCAGCCAAGTAGGGCAGTACGAGCAGTACTTC. Its translation is CASSQVGQYEQYF.

The chain joins TRBV19 to TRBJ1-5, with 9 bases matching TRBD1. The CDR3 totals 16 residues. Germline trimming cut 3 bases from V and 1 base from J; bases unmatched to any gene: 4. CDR1 LNHDA and CDR2 SQIVND come from the germline V gene (reference sequence). CDR3 amino acids: CASSIGQGISNQPQHF. The CDR3 nucleotides are TGTGCCAGTAGTATCGGACAGGGGATCAGCAATCAGCCCCAGCATTTT.

This clone was seen only once. The chain combines TRBV7-9 with TRBJ2-5; TRBD1 is a possible D gene (5 bases). V lost 2 bases and J lost 4, with 11 bases in between. The CDR3 is made up of 14 amino acids. CDR1 SEHNR and CDR2 FQNEAQ come from the germline V gene (reference sequence). The DNA for the CDR3 is TGTGCCAGCAGCTTACAGGGTTGGCGAGAGACCCAGTACTTC. This encodes CASSLQGWRETQYF. The full variable domain, with the rest looked up from reference TRBV7-9 and TRBJ2-5, is DTGVSQNPRHKITKRGQNVTFRCDPISEHNRLYWYRQTLGQGPEFLTYFQNEAQLEKSRLLSDRFSAERPKGSFSTLEIQRTEQGDSAMYLCASSLQGWRETQYFGPGTRLLVL.

As to this clone: Just one base apart from a much larger clone, this may be a read error. V and J are TRBV14 and TRBJ2-3, with 10 bases lining up with TRBD2. Germline lookup yields CDR1 SGHDN and CDR2 FVKESK. J was trimmed by 5 bases and V by 3 bases; bases with no gene match: 8. The CDR3 sequence is 16 residues long. The DNA of the CDR3 is TGTGCCAGCAGCCATCTCAGCGGGAGGGTCCAAGATACGCAGTATTTT. As protein: CASSHLSGRVQDTQYF.

The gene calls are TRBV2 and TRBJ2-1; the D call may be TRBD1 or TRBD2 (6 bases each). V gave up 7 bases and J gave up 15 bases, with 34 bases separating them. The CDR3 contains 17 residues. Per germline, CDR1 SNHLY and CDR2 FYNNEI. The CDR3 sequence: CASKVVTGPAGTRMGFF. CDR3 coding DNA: TGTGCCAGCAAGGTAGTCACAGGGCCAGCGGGTACAAGGATGGGGTTCTTC.

The chain joins TRBV19 to TRBJ2-7; 14 bases align to TRBD2. The CDR3 has 16 residues. The V and J ends lost 6 bases and 2 bases, in that order; junction bases with no gene match: 6. Looked up from germline, CDR1 is LNHDA and CDR2 is SQIVND (reference sequence). The CDR3: CASSPPGLAGAYEQYF. The CDR3 DNA follows: TGTGCCAGTAGCCCGCCGGGACTAGCGGGAGCCTACGAGCAGTACTTC.

V and J are TRBV28 and TRBJ2-7; D is possibly TRBD2 (5 bases). The germline V and J ends were trimmed by 7 bases and 0 bases, with 10 bases remaining between them. This CDR3 has 13 residues. The germline gives CDR1 MDHEN, CDR2 SYDVKM. CDR3 coding DNA: TGTGCCAGCAAGGCCGGGATCTCCTACGAGCAGTACTTC. Encoded protein: CASKAGISYEQYF. The full variable domain, in which reference TRBV28 and TRBJ2-7 provide the parts outside the CDR3, is DVKVTQSSRYLVKRTGEKVFLECVQDMDHENMFWYRQDPGLGLRLIYFSYDVKMKEKGDIPEGYSVSREKKERFSLILESASTNQTSMYLCASKAGISYEQYFGPGTRLTVT.

The chain uses TRBV28 and TRBJ1-1; D unclear. Trimming took off 2 bases at V and 1 base at J, with 11 bases between the two ends. Germline V gene lookup returns CDR1 MDHEN and CDR2 SYDVKM. The CDR3 runs 15 residues. CDR3 coding DNA: TGTGCCAGCAGTTTACCGAGGACCTCGAACACTGAAGCTTTCTTT. This translates into CASSLPRTSNTEAFF.

The genes are TRBV5-1 and TRBJ1-4; 10 bases are shared with TRBD1. Trimming removed 3 bases from V and 6 bases from J; junction bases left unmatched: 8. The CDR3 totals 16 residues. Looked up from germline, CDR1 is SGHRS and CDR2 is YFSETQ. CDR3 sequence (DNA): TGCGCCAGCAGCTACCTGGGACAGGGGCGGGATGAAAAACTGTTTTTT. Translation gives CASSYLGQGRDEKLFF. Drawing the rest from reference TRBV5-1 and TRBJ1-4, the complete variable domain is KAGVTQTPRYLIKTRGQQVTLSCSPISGHRSVSWYQQTPGQGLQFLFEYFSETQRNKGNFPGRFSGRQFSNSRSEMNVSTLELGDSALYLCASSYLGQGRDEKLFFGSGTQLSVL.

Here the CDR3 reads CASSLFLRAGGANVLTF. The CDR3 coding sequence is TGTGCCAGCAGCTTGTTTCTGAGGGCTGGTGGGGCCAACGTCCTGACTTTC. The chain combines TRBV5-8 with TRBJ2-6; tentative D call: TRBD2 (5 bases). The CDR3 has 17 residues. The ends were cut back, 1 base at V and 3 bases at J, with 14 bases in the middle. Looked up from germline, CDR1 is SGHTS and CDR2 is YDEGEE.

The chain uses TRBV16 and TRBJ1-1; maybe TRBD1 (6 bases). The ends were cut back, 3 bases at V and 0 bases at J, with 11 bases in the middle. The CDR3 contains 15 residues. The germline CDR1 and CDR2 sequences are KGHSY and FQNENV. The CDR3 nucleotides are TGTGCCAGCAGCCACAACAGGGACATGAACACTGAAGCTTTCTTT. Protein: CASSHNRDMNTEAFF.

V gene TRBV15 combines with J gene TRBJ2-2; TRBD2 might be the D (6 bases). Germline V CDR1 and CDR2: LNHNV, YYDKDF (reference sequence). CDR3 length: 15 residues. Between the trimmed V and J ends, which lost 8 bases and 2 bases, there was a span of 15 bases. CDR3 nucleotides: TGTGCCACCGGTCGAGCGGGCGTTAACACCGGGGAGCTGTTTTTT. It is translated as CATGRAGVNTGELFF.

V and J are TRBV28 and TRBJ2-3, with D possibly matching TRBD1 (6 bases). The CDR3 totals 18 residues. The V and J ends lost 5 bases and 1 base respectively, with 22 bases between them. Germline CDR1 reads MDHEN; CDR2 reads SYDVKM. The DNA of the CDR3 is TGTGCCAGCAGTCAAACAGGGTGGTTCGTCGTCGGCACAGATACGCAGTATTTT. Protein product: CASSQTGWFVVGTDTQYF.

The CDR3 DNA reads TGTGCCAGCACCTCCGGGGGTTCCTTGCAGACCCAGTACTTC. Its translation: CASTSGGSLQTQYF. The chain employs TRBV11-2 and TRBJ2-5; the D gene is possibly TRBD2 (6 bases). This CDR3 spans 14 amino acids. The germline V gene encodes CDR1 SGHAT and CDR2 FQNNGV. The ends were cut back, 7 bases at V and 6 bases at J, with 18 bases in the middle.

The rearrangement uses TRBV5-1 and TRBJ2-1, with D perhaps matching TRBD2 (6 bases). CDR3 length equals 16 residues. In germline, CDR1 is SGHRS, CDR2 YFSETQ. V was pared by 4 bases and J by 7 bases, with 21 bases between. The DNA for the CDR3 is TGCGCCAGCAGCGGGGGGTTCGAGGGAACAGAGAATGAGCAGTTCTTC. It translates to CASSGGFEGTENEQFF.

The sample holds a few counts of this clone. The chain is built from TRBV28 and TRBJ1-1, with 8 bases matching TRBD1. Trimming cost V 3 bases and J 5 bases; bases outside gene matches: 8. CDR3 length: 15 amino acids. CDR1 is MDHEN and CDR2 is SYDVKM in the germline V gene. CDR3 DNA: TGTGCCAGCAGTTTGGGGAACGACAGGGGAACTGAAGCTTTCTTT. The encoded protein is CASSLGNDRGTEAFF.

V gene TRBV7-6 combines with J gene TRBJ1-1; D is perhaps TRBD1 (6 bases). Germline assignment: CDR1 SGHVS and CDR2 FNYEAQ. V gave up 5 bases and J gave up 4 bases, with 20 bases separating them. The CDR3 runs 16 residues. The CDR3 spells CASSAEERGLSTEAFF. DNA for the CDR3: TGTGCCAGCAGCGCCGAGGAGCGGGGGCTGAGCACTGAAGCTTTCTTT.

The table lists this clone with a count of one. The J gene is TRBJ2-5, the V gene TRBV19; D ambiguous. Trimming shortened V by 6 bases and J by 5 bases, and 10 bases separated the two germline ends. From germline, CDR1 is LNHDA and CDR2 SQIVND (reference sequence). CDR3 length: 12 residues. The CDR3 bases are TGTGCCAGTAGCGCCGAACAGGAGACCCAGTACTTC. This translates into CASSAEQETQYF.

This clone was observed a few times. The chain joins TRBV4-2 to TRBJ2-1, with D unclear. The germline CDR1 and CDR2 sequences are LGHNA and YNFKEQ. V lost 0 bases and J 10 bases, leaving 19 bases between the germline ends. The CDR3 is 16 amino acids. CDR3 in amino acids: CASSQDVARVGVEQFF. CDR3 bases: TGTGCCAGCAGCCAAGATGTGGCCCGGGTCGGAGTCGAGCAGTTCTTC.

The gene calls are TRBV5-4 and TRBJ2-1, with TRBD2 matching over 8 bases. V shed 3 bases and J 6 bases; nucleotides not matched to a gene: 14. The CDR3 covers 17 residues. The V gene's germline CDR1 is SGHNT and CDR2 YYREEE (reference sequence). CDR3 sequence (DNA): TGTGCCAGCAGCTCGGGTCCTCAAGCGGGAGTAGTCAATGAGCAGTTCTTC. Translated: CASSSGPQAGVVNEQFF.

V and J are TRBV7-9 and TRBJ2-5; D unresolved. V was cut by 0 bases and J by 3 bases, with 11 bases left in between. Germline V gene lookup returns CDR1 SEHNR and CDR2 FQNEAQ (reference sequence). The CDR3 has 15 amino acids. CDR3 protein: CASSLAQWPKETQYF. CDR3 nucleotide sequence: TGTGCCAGCAGCTTAGCCCAGTGGCCCAAAGAGACCCAGTACTTC.

The V and J genes are TRBV7-8 and TRBJ2-4; 7 positions agree with TRBD1. Germline CDR1 reads SGHVS; CDR2 reads FQNEAQ. The CDR3 extends over 16 amino acids. V lost 5 bases, J lost 9 bases, and 16 bases stayed unmatched. Here the CDR3 reads CASSLEGQSPRAIQYF. CDR3 bases: TGTGCCAGCAGCCTAGAGGGACAGAGTCCGCGGGCCATTCAGTACTTC. The variable domain in full, with the rest retrieved from reference TRBV7-8 and TRBJ2-4, is GAGVSQSPRYKVAKRGQDVALRCDPISGHVSLFWYQQALGQGPEFLTYFQNEAQLDKSGLPSDRFFAERPEGSVSTLKIQRTQQEDSAVYLCASSLEGQSPRAIQYFGAGTRLSVL.

This chain uses TRBV29-1 with TRBJ1-1; 9 bases line up with TRBD1. After removal of 1 base from V and 3 bases from J, the junction contained 18 bases not matched to a gene. The CDR3 length is 19 residues. Germline V gene lookup returns CDR1 SQVTM and CDR2 ANQGSEA. The CDR3 sequence is CSVEARSGTGFNLDTEAFF. The DNA for the CDR3 is TGCAGCGTTGAAGCCCGATCAGGGACAGGGTTTAATCTGGACACTGAAGCTTTCTTT.

DNA of the CDR3: TGCGCCAGCAGCTCTCCTTTCCTAGAGACTATAACAGATACGCAGTATTTT. Residues: CASSSPFLETITDTQYF. The V gene is TRBV5-1, the J gene TRBJ2-3; a possible D gene is TRBD2 (5 bases). The length of the CDR3 is 17 residues. V gave up 3 bases and J gave up 3 bases, with 20 bases separating them. Germline-derived CDR1 and CDR2 are SGHRS and YFSETQ. The variable domain in full, completed from reference TRBV5-1 and TRBJ2-3, reads KAGVTQTPRYLIKTRGQQVTLSCSPISGHRSVSWYQQTPGQGLQFLFEYFSETQRNKGNFPGRFSGRQFSNSRSEMNVSTLELGDSALYLCASSSPFLETITDTQYFGPGTRLTVL.